Listed here are 29 T cell receptor beta chains from one sample, sequenced in a study of T cells in tuberculosis. This table comes from immunoSEQ multiplex PCR, and its TCRdb copy is limited to in-frame clones, with some not included. The sample yields tens of thousands of clones, roughly 97% seen once. Material for sequencing was PBMCs. These TCRs come from a donor between 5 and 29 years old with latent tuberculosis or without tuberculosis infection.

The chain couples TRBV27 to TRBJ2-5; D call uncertain. Per the germline V gene, CDR1 is MNHEY and CDR2 is SMNVEV (reference sequence). V shed 3 bases and J shed 1 base, with 6 bases lying between them. This CDR3 contains 13 residues. The CDR3 region is CASSFSFQETQYF. CDR3 DNA sequence: TGTGCCAGCAGTTTTTCCTTCCAAGAGACCCAGTACTTC.

The chain combines TRBV10-2 with TRBJ1-1, with D tentatively TRBD1 (5 bases). V lost 3 bases and J 5 bases, leaving 16 bases between the germline ends. The germline V gene encodes CDR1 WSHSY and CDR2 SAAADI. CDR3 length: 15 amino acids. The CDR3, as DNA: TGCGCCAGCAGTGATTTTGCCAGGGCCTGGACTGAAGCTTTCTTT. Its translation is CASSDFARAWTEAFF.

The chain links TRBV9 to TRBJ2-3; TRBD1 might be the D (6 bases). The germline V gene has CDR1 SGDLS and CDR2 YYNGEE. V lost 4 bases, J lost 3 bases, and 9 bases lay in between. There are 13 residues in the CDR3. CDR3 loop: CASSSRGTDTQYF. The CDR3 DNA sequence: TGTGCCAGCAGCTCTAGGGGGACAGATACGCAGTATTTT.

The CDR3 spells CASSFATSGRAETQYF. In DNA form, the CDR3 reads TGTGCCAGCAGTTTCGCGACTAGCGGGAGGGCCGAGACCCAGTACTTC. The rearrangement uses TRBV28 and TRBJ2-5; 14 positions match TRBD2. V lost 3 bases to trimming and J lost 5 bases; unmatched junction nucleotides: 5. The CDR3 loop spans 16 amino acids. Germline CDR1 is MDHEN and CDR2 is SYDVKM.

The chain employs TRBV6-5 and TRBJ1-2; no firm D call. The CDR3 totals 11 residues. Germline CDR1 MNHEY, CDR2 SVGAGI. V was cut by 4 bases and J by 6 bases, with 6 bases left in between. The CDR3 coding sequence is TGTGCCAGCAGTTCCCCAGATGGCTACACCTTC. Translated: CASSSPDGYTF.

The rearrangement links TRBV2 to TRBJ1-2, with D tentatively TRBD1 (6 bases). Trimming took off 4 bases at V and 2 bases at J, with 8 bases between the two ends. CDR1 is SNHLY, CDR2 FYNNEI, per germline. The CDR3 runs 13 residues. This chain's CDR3 is CASSADRNYGYTF. CDR3 DNA: TGTGCCAGCAGTGCGGACAGAAACTATGGCTACACCTTC.

The gene calls are TRBV27 and TRBJ1-4, with 11 bases that match TRBD1. In germline, CDR1 is MNHEY, CDR2 SMNVEV (reference sequence). The CDR3 covers 16 residues. The trim removed 6 bases at V and 7 bases at J, leaving 10 bases unmatched. Here the CDR3 reads CASSPRRTGGIEKLFF. For the CDR3, the DNA is TGTGCCAGCAGCCCTAGGAGGACAGGGGGCATTGAAAAACTGTTTTTT.

This chain joins TRBV28 and TRBJ1-5; perhaps TRBD1 as D (6 bases). The CDR3 is 14 amino acids. The germline gives CDR1 MDHEN, CDR2 SYDVKM. V was trimmed by 0 bases and J by 3 bases, leaving 6 bases between them. The chain's CDR3 is CASSLWGANQPQHF. The CDR3 bases are TGTGCCAGCAGTTTATGGGGGGCCAATCAGCCCCAGCATTTT.

The V call is TRBV30, the J call TRBJ1-5, with D possibly TRBD1 on 5 matching bases. Trimming removed 4 bases from V and 3 bases from J, with 19 bases in between. Looked up from germline, CDR1 is GTSNPN and CDR2 is SVGIG (reference sequence). The CDR3 runs to 16 residues. The CDR3 sequence is CAWTHGGSRDNQPQHF. The CDR3 nucleotides are TGTGCCTGGACCCACGGGGGGTCAAGGGACAATCAGCCCCAGCATTTT.

V gene TRBV6-5 combines with J gene TRBJ1-1; no reliable D call. The CDR3 is made up of 13 amino acids. The V and J ends lost 4 bases and 6 bases respectively, with 12 bases between them. The germline gives CDR1 MNHEY, CDR2 SVGAGI. CDR3 coding DNA: TGTGCCAGCAGTTTTACGGAGGCTTCTGAAGCTTTCTTT. As protein: CASSFTEASEAFF.

The V and J genes are TRBV10-2 and TRBJ1-5, with TRBD1 matching over 7 bases. In germline, CDR1 is WSHSY, CDR2 SAAADI. The J segment lost 5 bases and the V segment lost 3 bases, leaving 4 bases of the junction unmatched. This CDR3 has 14 amino acids. The CDR3 loop is CASSDQGEDQPQHF. In DNA form, the CDR3 reads TGCGCCAGCAGTGATCAGGGGGAGGATCAGCCCCAGCATTTT.

V gene TRBV5-1 combines with J gene TRBJ2-7; 7 bases are a match to TRBD1. Trimming at V came to 2 bases and at J to 0 bases, leaving 8 bases not matched to a gene. Germline assignment: CDR1 SGHRS and CDR2 YFSETQ. The CDR3 is 16 residues long. The CDR3 loop reads CASSFGPRDSSYEQYF. CDR3 coding DNA: TGCGCCAGCAGCTTTGGACCGAGGGACAGCTCCTACGAGCAGTACTTC.

The rearrangement uses TRBV15 and TRBJ1-4; possible D gene TRBD1, 5 bases. From germline, CDR1 is LNHNV and CDR2 YYDKDF (reference sequence). Trimming stripped 2 bases from V and 10 bases from J, with 14 bases between. There are 14 residues in the CDR3. The CDR3 loop is CATSRQGPIPKLFF. The CDR3 bases are TGTGCCACCAGCAGACAGGGCCCGATCCCAAAACTGTTTTTT.

The chain uses TRBV18 and TRBJ1-2; D ambiguous. This CDR3 is 14 amino acids long. Germline CDR1 reads KGHSH; CDR2 reads LQKENI. Trimming cost V 3 bases and J 4 bases, with 12 bases left between them. The CDR3 loop reads CASSPNEGAYGYTF. The CDR3 DNA reads as TGTGCCAGCTCACCTAACGAGGGTGCCTATGGCTACACCTTC.

This clone was counted a single time. The chain carries TRBV6-1 and TRBJ1-3; D is ambiguous. Trimming removed 9 bases from V and 0 bases from J, with 9 bases in between. The CDR3 has 13 residues. CDR1 is MNHNS and CDR2 is SASEGT in the germline V gene. DNA of the CDR3: TGTGCCAGTGGAGCACGCTCTGGAAACACCATATATTTT. Its protein is CASGARSGNTIYF.

V is TRBV10-3 and J is TRBJ2-7, with 11 bases that match TRBD1. CDR3 size: 15 residues. The germline CDR1 and CDR2 sequences are ENHRY and SYGVKD. The ends lost 2 bases at V and 2 bases at J; junction bases unmatched: 2. The CDR3 protein is CAISEGGQGAYEQYF. The CDR3 nucleotides read TGTGCCATCAGTGAGGGGGGACAGGGGGCCTACGAGCAGTACTTC.

This chain uses TRBV28 with TRBJ1-3, with D hard to call. The germline gives CDR1 MDHEN, CDR2 SYDVKM. The CDR3 totals 13 residues. V was trimmed by 7 bases and J by 6 bases, leaving 13 bases between them. For the CDR3, the DNA is TGTGCCAGCAAGTTCGAAGAACAAAACACCATATATTTT. This gives the protein CASKFEEQNTIYF.

The chain joins TRBV6-5 to TRBJ2-3; D unclear. V shed 2 bases and J shed 4 bases, with 16 bases lying between them. Germline V CDR1 and CDR2: MNHEY, SVGAGI. The CDR3 spans 16 residues. Written as DNA, the CDR3 is TGTGCCAGCAGTTACGAGTCTCGCCTCCCTCCAGATACGCAGTATTTT. This codes for CASSYESRLPPDTQYF.

This clone was seen a single time. The chain joins TRBV19 to TRBJ1-1; D possibly corresponds to TRBD1 (6 bases). CDR3 length: 15 residues. The V gene lost 5 bases and the J gene lost 0 bases, with 13 bases spanning the gap. Germline-derived CDR1 and CDR2 are LNHDA and SQIVND (reference sequence). CDR3 sequence (DNA): TGTGCCAGTAGTTCGTTCAGGGACATGAACACTGAAGCTTTCTTT. Its translation: CASSSFRDMNTEAFF.

This clone was counted a single time. The chain recombines TRBV5-1 with TRBJ1-4; D might be TRBD1 (6 bases). CDR1 is SGHRS and CDR2 is YFSETQ in the germline V gene. The CDR3 has 15 amino acids. Deletions cut 4 bases from V and 4 bases from J, with 14 bases between. CDR3 protein: CASSPGQLFNEKLFF. In nucleotides, the CDR3 is TGCGCCAGCAGCCCAGGACAGCTTTTTAATGAAAAACTGTTTTTT.

This chain connects TRBV10-3 to TRBJ2-5; tentatively, D is TRBD1 (6 bases). The CDR3 contains 12 residues. The V end was cut by 9 bases, the J end by 8 bases, with 16 bases between. From germline, CDR1 is ENHRY and CDR2 SYGVKD. As DNA, the CDR3 is TGTGCCATTCGAGGGGGAGAGGAAACCCAGTACTTC. Amino acids: CAIRGGEETQYF.

The V gene is TRBV7-9, the J gene TRBJ2-1; 10 bases map to TRBD1. The CDR3 is made up of 15 amino acids. Germline values: CDR1 SEHNR, CDR2 FQNEAQ (reference sequence). Germline trimming cut 5 bases from V and 3 bases from J; bases unmatched to any gene: 4. The CDR3 sequence is CASSRTGGVYNEQFF. CDR3 DNA: TGTGCCAGCAGCCGGACAGGGGGTGTCTACAATGAGCAGTTCTTC.

J is TRBJ2-5 and V is TRBV29-1; the D gene is possibly TRBD1 (6 bases). The V gene lost 7 bases and the J gene lost 5 bases, with 17 bases spanning the gap. This CDR3 is 13 amino acids long. Looked up from germline, CDR1 is SQVTM and CDR2 is ANQGSEA. CDR3 DNA sequence: TGCAGCGCCAGACGACAGGCCGAGGAGACCCAGTACTTC. Protein sequence: CSARRQAEETQYF.

V is TRBV14 and J is TRBJ1-2; 8 bases are a match to TRBD1. The CDR3 runs to 16 residues. Germline V gene lookup returns CDR1 SGHDN and CDR2 FVKESK. The V and J ends lost 4 bases and 5 bases, in that order; junction bases with no gene match: 12. The CDR3 is CASSLLRDRTTYGYTF. CDR3 DNA: TGTGCCAGCAGCCTATTAAGGGACAGGACGACATATGGCTACACCTTC.

The chain has TRBV4-1 and TRBJ2-5, with a tentative D call TRBD1 (5 bases). Per germline, CDR1 MGHRA and CDR2 YSYEKL. The CDR3 spans 16 residues. V was pared by 1 base and J by 5 bases, with 17 bases between. Here the CDR3 reads CASSQGLRGTRETQYF. The CDR3 nucleotides are TGCGCCAGCAGCCAAGGTCTTAGGGGAACTCGGGAGACCCAGTACTTC.

CDR3 nucleotides: TGCGCCAGCAGCTTGGGGGAGGCTAGCGGGTTCCCGGGGAATGAGCAGTTCTTC. This translates into CASSLGEASGFPGNEQFF. The chain couples TRBV5-1 to TRBJ2-1; 8 bases line up with TRBD2. This CDR3 region has 18 residues. The junction had 15 bases not matched to a gene; V was cut back by 0 bases and J by 7 bases. The V gene's germline CDR1 is SGHRS and CDR2 YFSETQ.

The chain couples TRBV18 to TRBJ2-1, with TRBD2 identical over 11 bases. V lost 2 bases and J lost 9; bases outside the gene matches: 9. The CDR3 spans 16 residues. In germline, CDR1 is KGHSH, CDR2 LQKENI. In DNA, the CDR3 is TGTGCCAGCTCACCATCTGGCCTAGCGGGGGGAACTGAGCAGTTCTTC. Translating it yields CASSPSGLAGGTEQFF.

The gene calls are TRBV4-1 and TRBJ2-5; the D is unclear. The CDR3 covers 15 residues. V was pared by 3 bases and J by 5 bases, with 16 bases between. The germline CDR1 and CDR2 sequences are MGHRA and YSYEKL. DNA for the CDR3: TGCGCCAGCAGCCATCCTGACTTGATCGGGGAGACCCAGTACTTC. Amino acids: CASSHPDLIGETQYF.

The chain carries TRBV7-2 and TRBJ2-7; 7 positions match TRBD1. CDR3 length equals 12 residues. Germline V gene data show CDR1 as SGHTA and CDR2 as FQGNSA. V gave up 3 bases and J gave up 6 bases; unmatched junction bases: 2. The CDR3 protein is CASSFRTGEQYF. The CDR3 bases are TGTGCCAGCAGCTTCCGGACAGGCGAGCAGTACTTC.